Described below is a single T cell receptor beta chain sequence and its context. Its antigen remains unknown. The CDR3 runs 15 residues. Trimming left V 1 base short and J 0 bases short, with 10 bases between. CDR1 and CDR2 from the germline V gene are KGHSH and LQKENI. This record comes from a study of naive and memory T cell subsets. Broader study findings: Naive repertoires, especially CD8, held a few larger clonotypes, possibly memory cells re-expressing CD45RA.

Two oligonucleotides, mixed equimolar, formed the beta constant-region primer covering TRBC1 and TRBC2. The ligated cDNA underwent four PCR rounds using SP2 and nested alpha and beta constant-region primers. TCRdb passed the UMI-ligation and nested PCR reads through MiXCR, listing each CDR3 protein once. The sample yields over 80,000 distinct CDR3 sequences, around 11% seen once. This chain links TRBV18 with TRBJ2-7; possible D gene TRBD1, 5 bases. Sequencing used naive CD4+ T cells from blood. This sequence originates from a human donor in good health. CDR3 DNA: TGTGCCAGCTCACCACGTCCAGGGAACTCCTACGAGCAGTACTTC. The encoded protein is CASSPRPGNSYEQYF.